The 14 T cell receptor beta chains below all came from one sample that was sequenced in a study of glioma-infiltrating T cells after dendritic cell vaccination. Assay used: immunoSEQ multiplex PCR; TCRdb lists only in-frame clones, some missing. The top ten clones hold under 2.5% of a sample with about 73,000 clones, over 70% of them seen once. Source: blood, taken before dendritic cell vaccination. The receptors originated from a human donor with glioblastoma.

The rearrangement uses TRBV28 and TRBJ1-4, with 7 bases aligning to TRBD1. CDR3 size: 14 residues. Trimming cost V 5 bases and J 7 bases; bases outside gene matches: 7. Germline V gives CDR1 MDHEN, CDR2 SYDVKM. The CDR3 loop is CASSQGGEGEKLFF. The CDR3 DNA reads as TGTGCCAGCAGTCAAGGGGGCGAAGGTGAAAAACTGTTTTTT.

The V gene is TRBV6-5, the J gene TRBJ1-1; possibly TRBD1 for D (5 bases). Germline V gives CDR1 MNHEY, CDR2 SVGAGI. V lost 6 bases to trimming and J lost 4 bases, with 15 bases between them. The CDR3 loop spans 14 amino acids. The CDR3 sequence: CASSPQVVGTEAFF. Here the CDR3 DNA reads TGTGCCAGCAGCCCACAGGTGGTTGGCACTGAAGCTTTCTTT.

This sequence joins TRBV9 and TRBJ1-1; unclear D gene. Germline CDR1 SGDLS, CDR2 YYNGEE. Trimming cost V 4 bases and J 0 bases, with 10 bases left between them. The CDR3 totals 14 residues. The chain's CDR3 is CASSRYTVNTEAFF. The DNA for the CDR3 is TGTGCCAGCAGCCGTTATACGGTGAACACTGAAGCTTTCTTT.

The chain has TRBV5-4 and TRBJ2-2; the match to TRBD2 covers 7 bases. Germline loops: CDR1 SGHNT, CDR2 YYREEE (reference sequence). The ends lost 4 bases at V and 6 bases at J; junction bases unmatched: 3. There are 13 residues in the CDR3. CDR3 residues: CASSRDYSGELFF. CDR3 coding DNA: TGTGCCAGCAGCCGGGACTACTCCGGGGAGCTGTTTTTT.

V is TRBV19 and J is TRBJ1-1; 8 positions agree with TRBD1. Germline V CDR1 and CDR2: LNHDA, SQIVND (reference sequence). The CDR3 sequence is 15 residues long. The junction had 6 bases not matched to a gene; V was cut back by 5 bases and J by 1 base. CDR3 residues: CASSFYRGRNTEAFF. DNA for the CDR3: TGTGCCAGTAGTTTTTACAGGGGGAGGAACACTGAAGCTTTCTTT.

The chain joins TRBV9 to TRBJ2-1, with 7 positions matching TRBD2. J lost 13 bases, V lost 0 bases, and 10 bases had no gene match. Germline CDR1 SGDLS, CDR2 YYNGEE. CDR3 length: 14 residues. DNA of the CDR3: TGTGCCAGCAGCGTAGAGGGAGGGCGGGAAATCCAGTTCTTC. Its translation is CASSVEGGREIQFF.

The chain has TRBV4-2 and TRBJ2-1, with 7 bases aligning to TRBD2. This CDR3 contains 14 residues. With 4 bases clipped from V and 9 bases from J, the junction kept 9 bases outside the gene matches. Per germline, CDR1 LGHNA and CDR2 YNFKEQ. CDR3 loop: CASSPPGLMGEQFF. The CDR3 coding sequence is TGTGCCAGCAGCCCTCCGGGACTAATGGGTGAGCAGTTCTTC.

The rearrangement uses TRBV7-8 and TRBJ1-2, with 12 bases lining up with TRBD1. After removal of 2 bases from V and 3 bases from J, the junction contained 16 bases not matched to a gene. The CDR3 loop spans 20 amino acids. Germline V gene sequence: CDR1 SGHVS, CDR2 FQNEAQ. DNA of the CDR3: TGTGCCAGCAGCTTATATAGAATGCCGGGACAGGGGGCGCGTTACTATGGCTACACCTTC. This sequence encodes CASSLYRMPGQGARYYGYTF.

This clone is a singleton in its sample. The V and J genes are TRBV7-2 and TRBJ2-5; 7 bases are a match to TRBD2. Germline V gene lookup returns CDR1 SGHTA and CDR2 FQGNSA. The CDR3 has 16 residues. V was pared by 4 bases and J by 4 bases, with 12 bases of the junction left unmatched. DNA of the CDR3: TGTGCCAGCAGCTCCGTCCAGCGGGGCGGGGCAGAGACCCAGTACTTC. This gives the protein CASSSVQRGGAETQYF.

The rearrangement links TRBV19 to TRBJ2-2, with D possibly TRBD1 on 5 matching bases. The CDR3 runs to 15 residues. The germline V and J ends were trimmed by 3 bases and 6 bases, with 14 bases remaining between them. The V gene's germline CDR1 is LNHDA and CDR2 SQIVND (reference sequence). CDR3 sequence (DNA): TGTGCCAGTAGTATCCTAGGGGTGGCTTCCGGGGAGCTGTTTTTT. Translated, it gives CASSILGVASGELFF. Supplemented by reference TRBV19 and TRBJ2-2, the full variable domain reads DGGITQSPKYLFRKEGQNVTLSCEQNLNHDAMYWYRQDPGQGLRLIYYSQIVNDFQKGDIAEGYSVSREKKESFPLTVTSAQKNPTAFYLCASSILGVASGELFFGEGSRLTVL.

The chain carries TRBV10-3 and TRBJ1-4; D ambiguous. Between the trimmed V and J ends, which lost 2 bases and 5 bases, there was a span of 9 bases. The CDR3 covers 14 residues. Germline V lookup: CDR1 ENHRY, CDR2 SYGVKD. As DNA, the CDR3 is TGTGCCATCAGTGAGGGCCGTAAGAATGAAAAACTGTTTTTT. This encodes CAISEGRKNEKLFF.

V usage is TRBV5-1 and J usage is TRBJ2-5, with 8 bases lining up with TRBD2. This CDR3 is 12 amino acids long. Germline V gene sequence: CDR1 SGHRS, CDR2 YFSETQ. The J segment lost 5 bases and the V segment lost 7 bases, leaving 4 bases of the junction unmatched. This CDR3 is CASRPGGETQYF. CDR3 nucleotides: TGCGCCAGCCGGCCGGGGGGGGAGACCCAGTACTTC.

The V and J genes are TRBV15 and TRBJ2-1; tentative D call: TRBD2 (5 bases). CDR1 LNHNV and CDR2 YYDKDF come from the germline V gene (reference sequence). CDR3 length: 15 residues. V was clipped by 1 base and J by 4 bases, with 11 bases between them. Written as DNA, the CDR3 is TGTGCCACCAGCAGAGGAGGGTCCCTTTACAATGAGCAGTTCTTC. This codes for CATSRGGSLYNEQFF.

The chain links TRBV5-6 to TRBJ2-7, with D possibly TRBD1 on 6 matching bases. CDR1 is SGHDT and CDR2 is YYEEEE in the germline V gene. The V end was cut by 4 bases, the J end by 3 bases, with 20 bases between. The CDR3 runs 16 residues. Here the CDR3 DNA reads TGTGCCAGCAGCCGGGGCGAAAGGGGGATCGGCTACGAGCAGTACTTC. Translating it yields CASSRGERGIGYEQYF.